Below are 9 T cell receptor beta chains sequenced from a single sample in a study of T cell clonality in common variable immunodeficiency. The table came from immunoSEQ multiplex PCR; TCRdb's copy has only in-frame clones and leaves some out. The repertoire consists of about 66,000 clones, none detected only once. Sequenced sample: peripheral blood mononuclear cells. The receptors stem from a person aged 18 to 75 in good health.

There are many counts of this clone. The CDR3 is cut off 3 residues early in the read; its end comes from the germline J gene. The V and J genes are TRBV7-9 and TRBJ1-2, with D perhaps matching TRBD1 (6 bases). Germline V gene data show CDR1 as SEHNR and CDR2 as FQNEAQ (reference sequence). Deletions cut 3 bases from V and 3 bases from J, with 8 bases between. The CDR3 loop spans 13 amino acids. The DNA read from the CDR3 is TGTGCCAGCAGCTTTGGGGGCGACTATGGC. It is translated as CASSFGGDYG. The whole CDR3 region reads CASSFGGDYGYTF.

This clone occurred many times. Read coverage stops 3 residues before the CDR3 terminus; the germline J gene supplies the remainder. The V and J genes are TRBV19 and TRBJ1-1, with TRBD1 matching over 8 bases. The V gene end was trimmed by 2 bases and the J gene end by 5 bases; junction bases not matched to a gene: 10. The germline CDR1 and CDR2 sequences are LNHDA and SQIVND (reference sequence). This CDR3 has 16 amino acids. CDR3 region: CASSIQPGQGGTEAFF. The covered CDR3 bases are TGTGCCAGTAGTATACAACCAGGACAGGGAGGGACTGAA.

This clone was counted at least ten times. With the read ending 3 residues before the CDR3 end, the germline J gene is used to fill in that end. The gene calls are TRBV19 and TRBJ2-7; D assignment may be TRBD1 or TRBD2 (5 bases each). The length of the CDR3 is 14 residues. Trimming took 5 bases from V and 1 from J, leaving 12 bases between them. Per the germline V gene, CDR1 is LNHDA and CDR2 is SQIVND (reference sequence). CDR3: CASSFQGDSYEQYF. The covered CDR3 bases are TGTGCCAGTAGTTTCCAGGGAGATTCCTACGAG.

In regard to this clone: The read terminates 3 residues ahead of where the CDR3 ends, so the germline J gene completes it. The rearrangement links TRBV13 to TRBJ2-1; 13 bases fit TRBD2. V lost 5 bases and J lost 7; bases outside the gene matches: 11. The CDR3 is made up of 17 amino acids. Germline CDR1 reads PRHDT; CDR2 reads FYEKMQ (reference sequence). The sequenced part of the CDR3 DNA is TGTGCCAGCAGCATGCCGACTAGCGGGAGGAGGATAAATGAG. It is translated as CASSMPTSGRRINE. The entire CDR3 is CASSMPTSGRRINEQFF. Full variable domain (missing parts from reference TRBV13 and TRBJ2-1): AAGVIQSPRHLIKEKRETATLKCYPIPRHDTVYWYQQGPGQDPQFLISFYEKMQSDKGSIPDRFSAQQFSDYHSELNMSSLELGDSALYFCASSMPTSGRRINEQFFGPGTRLTVL.

This clone was recorded at least ten times. The CDR3 end lies 3 residues beyond the end of the read and is filled in from the germline J gene. The chain couples TRBV5-6 to TRBJ2-7, with 9 bases that match TRBD2. Germline V gives CDR1 SGHDT, CDR2 YYEEEE. The J segment lost 4 bases and the V segment lost 4 bases, leaving 9 bases of the junction unmatched. This CDR3 has 15 amino acids. The covered CDR3 bases are TGTGCCAGCAGCCCCGTAGCGGGAGTTAGGTACGAG. Residues: CASSPVAGVRYE. The CDR3, in full, reads CASSPVAGVRYEQYF.

This clone has ten or more counts. The read falls 3 residues short of the CDR3 end, and the missing part is taken from the germline J gene. This chain joins TRBV30 and TRBJ2-7; 8 bases are a match to TRBD1. CDR3 length: 15 amino acids. V shed 1 base, J shed 2 bases, and the junction held 7 bases outside the gene matches. In germline, CDR1 is GTSNPN, CDR2 SVGIG (reference sequence). The CDR3 spells CAWSGQGWLTYEQYF. The sequenced CDR3 bases are TGTGCCTGGAGTGGACAGGGGTGGCTCACCTACGAG.

This clone was seen repeatedly, ten times or more. The CDR3 is cut off 3 residues early in the read; its end comes from the germline J gene. This sequence joins TRBV5-1 and TRBJ2-3; tentative D call: TRBD2 (6 bases). Per germline, CDR1 SGHRS and CDR2 YFSETQ. Trimming shortened V by 5 bases and J by 4 bases, and 14 bases separated the two germline ends. The CDR3 is 14 residues long. The CDR3 bases that were read are TGCGCCAGCAGACGGGGGAACTCGGCAGATACG. This encodes CASRRGNSADT. The full CDR3 reads CASRRGNSADTQYF.

This clone was found many times. Coverage ceases 3 residues before the CDR3 finishes, and the germline J gene fills in the end. The chain combines TRBV12-5 with TRBJ2-7, with 7 bases that match TRBD1. V lost 1 base, J lost 0 bases, and 3 bases stayed unmatched. CDR3 length: 15 amino acids. Germline V gene data show CDR1 as LGHNT and CDR2 as FRNRAP. The part of the CDR3 DNA that was read is TGTGCTAGTGGTTTGGCACAGGGGACCTCCTACGAG. Its protein is CASGLAQGTSYE. The complete CDR3 sequence is CASGLAQGTSYEQYF.

This clone was recorded many times. The missing CDR3 end, 3 residues past where the read stops, is filled in from the germline J gene. The chain carries TRBV4-2 and TRBJ2-1; 11 positions agree with TRBD2. Germline values: CDR1 LGHNA, CDR2 YNFKEQ. V gave up 0 bases and J gave up 7 bases; unmatched junction bases: 5. This CDR3 is 16 amino acids long. CDR3 DNA, as far as it was read: TGTGCCAGCAGCCAAGAGACTAGCGGGATTGGAAATGAG. Translated: CASSQETSGIGNE. In full, the CDR3 reads CASSQETSGIGNEQFF.